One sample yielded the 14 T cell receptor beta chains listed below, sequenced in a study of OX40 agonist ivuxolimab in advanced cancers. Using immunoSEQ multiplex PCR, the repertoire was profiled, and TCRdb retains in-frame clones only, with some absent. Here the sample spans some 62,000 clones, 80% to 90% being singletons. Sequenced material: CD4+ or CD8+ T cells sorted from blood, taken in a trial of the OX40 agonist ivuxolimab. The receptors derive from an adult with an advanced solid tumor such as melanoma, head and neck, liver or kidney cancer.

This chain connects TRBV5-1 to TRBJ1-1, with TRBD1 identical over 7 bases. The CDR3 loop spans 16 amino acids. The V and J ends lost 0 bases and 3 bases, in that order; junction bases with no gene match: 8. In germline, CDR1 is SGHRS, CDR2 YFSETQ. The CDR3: CASSLVQGLRDTEAFF. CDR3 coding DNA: TGCGCCAGCAGCTTGGTACAGGGGTTAAGGGACACTGAAGCTTTCTTT.

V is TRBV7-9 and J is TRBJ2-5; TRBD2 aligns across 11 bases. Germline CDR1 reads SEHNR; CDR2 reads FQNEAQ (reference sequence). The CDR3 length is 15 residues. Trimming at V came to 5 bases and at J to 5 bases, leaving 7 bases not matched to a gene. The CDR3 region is CASSVSGRAEETQYF. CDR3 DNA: TGTGCCAGCAGCGTTAGCGGGAGGGCCGAGGAGACCCAGTACTTC.

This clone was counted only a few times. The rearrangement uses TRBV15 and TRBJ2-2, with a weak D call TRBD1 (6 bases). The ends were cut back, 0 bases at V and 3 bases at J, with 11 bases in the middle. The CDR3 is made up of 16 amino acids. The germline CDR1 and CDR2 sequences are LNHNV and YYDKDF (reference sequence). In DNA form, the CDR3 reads TGTGCCACCAGCAGAGATAGGGGGTCCTACACCGGGGAGCTGTTTTTT. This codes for CATSRDRGSYTGELFF.

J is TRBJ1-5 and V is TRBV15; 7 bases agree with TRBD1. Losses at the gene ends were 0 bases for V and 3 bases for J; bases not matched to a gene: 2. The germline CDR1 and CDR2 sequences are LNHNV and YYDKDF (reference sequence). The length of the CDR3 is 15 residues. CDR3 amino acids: CATSRDTGANQPQHF. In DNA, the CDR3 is TGTGCCACCAGCAGAGATACAGGGGCCAATCAGCCCCAGCATTTT.

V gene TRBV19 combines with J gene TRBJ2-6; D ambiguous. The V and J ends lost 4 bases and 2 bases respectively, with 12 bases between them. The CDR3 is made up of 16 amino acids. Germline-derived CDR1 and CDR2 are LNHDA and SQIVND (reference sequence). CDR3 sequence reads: CASSKDRLAGANVLTF. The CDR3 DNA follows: TGTGCCAGTAGTAAGGACCGCTTGGCTGGGGCCAACGTCCTGACTTTC.

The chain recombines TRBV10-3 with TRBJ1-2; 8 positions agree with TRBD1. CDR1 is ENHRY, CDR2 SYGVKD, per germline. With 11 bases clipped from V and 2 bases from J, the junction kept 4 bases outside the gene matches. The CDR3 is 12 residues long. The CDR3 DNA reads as TGTGCCGCCCGGGACAGGAACTATGGCTACACCTTC. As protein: CAARDRNYGYTF.

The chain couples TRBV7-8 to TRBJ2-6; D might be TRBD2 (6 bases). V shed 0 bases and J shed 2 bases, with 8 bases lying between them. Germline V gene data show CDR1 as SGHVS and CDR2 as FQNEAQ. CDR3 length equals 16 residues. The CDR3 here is CASSLARRAGANVLTF. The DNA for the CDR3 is TGTGCCAGCAGCTTAGCGCGGAGGGCTGGGGCCAACGTCCTGACTTTC.

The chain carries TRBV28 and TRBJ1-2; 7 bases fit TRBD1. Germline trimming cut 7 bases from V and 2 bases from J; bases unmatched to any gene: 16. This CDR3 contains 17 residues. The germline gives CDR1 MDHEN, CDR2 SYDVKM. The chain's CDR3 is CASTTGAAGRRNYGYTF. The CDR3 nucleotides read TGTGCCAGCACCACAGGGGCTGCGGGACGGCGAAACTATGGCTACACCTTC.

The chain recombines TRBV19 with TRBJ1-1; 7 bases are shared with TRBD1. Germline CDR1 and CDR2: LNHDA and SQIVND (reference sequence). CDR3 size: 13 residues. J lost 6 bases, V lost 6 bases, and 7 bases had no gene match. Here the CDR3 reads CASSDRVLPEAFF. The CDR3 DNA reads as TGTGCCAGTAGCGACAGGGTTTTGCCTGAAGCTTTCTTT.

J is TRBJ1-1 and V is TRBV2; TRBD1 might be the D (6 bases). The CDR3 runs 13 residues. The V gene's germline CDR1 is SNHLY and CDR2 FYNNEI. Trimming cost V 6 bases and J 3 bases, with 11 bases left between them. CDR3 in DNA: TGTGCCAGCAGGGAACAGGGATACACTGAAGCTTTCTTT. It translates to CASREQGYTEAFF.

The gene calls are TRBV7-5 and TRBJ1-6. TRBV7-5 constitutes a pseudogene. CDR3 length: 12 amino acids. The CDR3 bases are TGTGCCAGAAGCTTAAGGAGACCACCCCTCCACTTT. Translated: CARSLRRPPLHF.

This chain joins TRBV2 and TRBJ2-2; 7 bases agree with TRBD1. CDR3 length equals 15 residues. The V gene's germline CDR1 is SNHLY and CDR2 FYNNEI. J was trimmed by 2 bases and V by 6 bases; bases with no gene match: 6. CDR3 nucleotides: TGTGCCAGCAGGGCCACAGGGGACAACACCGGGGAGCTGTTTTTT. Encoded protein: CASRATGDNTGELFF.

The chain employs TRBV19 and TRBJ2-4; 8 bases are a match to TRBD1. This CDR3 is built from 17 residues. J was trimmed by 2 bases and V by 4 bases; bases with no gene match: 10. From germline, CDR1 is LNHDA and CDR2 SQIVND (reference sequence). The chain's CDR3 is CASSTYSTGESKNIQYF. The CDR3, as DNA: TGTGCCAGTAGTACTTACTCGACAGGGGAGTCCAAAAACATTCAGTACTTC.

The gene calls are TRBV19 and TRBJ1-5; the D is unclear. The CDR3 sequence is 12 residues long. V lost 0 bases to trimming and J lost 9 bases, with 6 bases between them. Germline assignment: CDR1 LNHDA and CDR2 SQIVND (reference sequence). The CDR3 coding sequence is TGTGCCAGTAGTATAGATCTAAGGCCCCAGCATTTT. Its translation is CASSIDLRPQHF. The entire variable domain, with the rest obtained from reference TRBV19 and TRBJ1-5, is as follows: DGGITQSPKYLFRKEGQNVTLSCEQNLNHDAMYWYRQDPGQGLRLIYYSQIVNDFQKGDIAEGYSVSREKKESFPLTVTSAQKNPTAFYLCASSIDLRPQHFGDGTRLSIL.